This TCR beta chain was captured by sequencing in a study of shared clonotypes between healthy human individuals. The repertoire was sequenced with immunoSEQ multiplex PCR; TCRdb's copy has only in-frame clones and lacks some. The table lists about 2.1 million clones, 80% to 95% of them singletons. This CDR3 contains 15 residues. V was clipped by 3 bases and J by 10 bases; unmatched bases: 10. Germline V gene data show CDR1 as SNHLY and CDR2 as FYNNEI. CD45RO-negative cells were positively selected for CCR7, leaving out terminally differentiated effector memory CD45RA+ cells. This sequence originates from a man aged 18 to 29 in good health. Some clones in this sample may be carry-over from other donors' samples. This rearrangement joins TRBV2 to TRBJ2-1; 9 bases match TRBD2. Sequencing was carried out using naive CD8+ T cells from PBMCs. CDR3: CASSDRREGLNEQFF. CDR3 bases: TGTGCCAGCAGTGATCGGCGGGAGGGCCTAAACGAGCAGTTCTTC.